The clone carrying this TCR beta chain was recorded a few times. The entry originates in a study of response to subunit inactivated influenza vaccine. TCRdb independently ran MiXCR on the RT-PCR reads; one entry per CDR3 protein. Here the sample spans roughly 540,000 distinct CDR3 sequences, under 30% being singletons. These records were also assigned to another study, of T cells expressing NK-cell markers. As reported in that work: In generating TCR beta cDNA, 5'RACE template switching with UMIs was used. Serological testing identified seven of the eight sequenced donors as HCMV-seropositive and one as seronegative. Questions lingered over whether expanded NKG2C+ T cell clones were HCMV-specific.

Specimen: CD4+ T cells sorted from PBMCs, collected roughly 12 days after vaccination. The clonotype originates from a man aged 50-59 years who received an inactivated influenza vaccine.

CDR3 bases: TGTGCCAGCAGCCCGGTAATCCGAACGCTCTCTGGGGCCAACGTCCTGACTTTC. This sequence encodes CASSPVIRTLSGANVLTF. This chain joins TRBV4-2 and TRBJ2-6; D is unclear. The CDR3 is made up of 18 amino acids. Trimming stripped 4 bases from V and 0 bases from J, with 16 bases between. Germline V gene lookup returns CDR1 LGHNA and CDR2 YNFKEQ.